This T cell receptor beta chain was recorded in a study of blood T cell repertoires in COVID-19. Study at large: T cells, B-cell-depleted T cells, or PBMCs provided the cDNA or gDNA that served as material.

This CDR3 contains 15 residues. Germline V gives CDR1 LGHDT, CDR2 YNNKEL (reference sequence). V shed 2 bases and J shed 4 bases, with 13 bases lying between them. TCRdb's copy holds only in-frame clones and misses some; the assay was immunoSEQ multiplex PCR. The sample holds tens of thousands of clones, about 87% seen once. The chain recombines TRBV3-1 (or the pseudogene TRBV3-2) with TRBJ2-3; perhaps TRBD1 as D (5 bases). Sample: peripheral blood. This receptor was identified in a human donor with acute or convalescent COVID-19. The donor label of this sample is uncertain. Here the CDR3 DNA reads TGTGCCAGCAGCCAATCCTACAGGCCCTCAGATACGCAGTATTTT. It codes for CASSQSYRPSDTQYF.